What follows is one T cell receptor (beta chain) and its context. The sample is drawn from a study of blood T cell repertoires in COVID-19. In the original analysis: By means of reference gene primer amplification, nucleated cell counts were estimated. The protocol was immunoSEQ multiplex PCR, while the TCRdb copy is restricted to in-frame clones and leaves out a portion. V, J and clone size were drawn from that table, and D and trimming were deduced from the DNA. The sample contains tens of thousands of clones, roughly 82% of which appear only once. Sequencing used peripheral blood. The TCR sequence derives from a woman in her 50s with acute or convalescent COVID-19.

CDR3 in amino acids: CASSRPGTPGTEAFF. The CDR3 region has the DNA TGTGCCAGCAGCCGCCCCGGGACTCCCGGGACTGAAGCTTTCTTT. This chain connects TRBV3-1 (or the pseudogene TRBV3-2) to TRBJ1-1; possible D gene TRBD1, 5 bases. The CDR3 loop spans 15 amino acids. V lost 4 bases and J 5 bases, leaving 17 bases between the germline ends. CDR1 and CDR2 (germline): LGHDT, YNNKEL (reference sequence).